This TCR beta chain was retrieved from a study of molecular identifiers for immune sequencing clone quantification. As for the study in general: RNA from approximately 20,000 or 98,000 naive CD8 cells was split five ways in replicates, with four sequenced. Notes on the study in general: Spiked Jurkat TCR RNA originating from one cell could reportedly be identified amid one million naive cells.

TCRdb re-called the PCR reads through MiXCR, storing one row per CDR3 protein. The sample has more than 550,000 distinct CDR3 sequences, about 25% seen once. This clonotype was seen more than once but under ten times. What it binds is unknown. The germline V gene encodes CDR1 SNHLY and CDR2 FYNNEI. The V segment lost 6 bases and the J segment 4 bases; nucleotides outside the gene matches: 7. This CDR3 is built from 15 residues. The chain couples TRBV2 to TRBJ2-7, with 12 nucleotides matching TRBD2. The sequenced material came from naive CD8+ T cells from blood, with Jurkat cell RNA spiked in. Subset indicated: FACS-sorted CD8+CD4-CCR7+CD45RA+ naive T cells. The clonotype originates from a human donor in good health. Some libraries in this study had Jurkat cell RNA spiked in. This chain's CDR3 is CASRPTSGGFYEQYF. CDR3 coding DNA: TGTGCCAGCAGGCCGACTAGCGGGGGCTTTTACGAGCAGTACTTC.